These 25 T cell receptor beta chains originate from one sample sequenced in a study of tumor-infiltrating lymphocytes in primary liver carcinoma. Each 20-30 mg portion of unsorted bulk tissue served as the source for co-extraction of RNA and DNA. The investigators made TCR beta cDNA from around 540 ng total RNA, using a constant-region primer. A slightly modified ARM-PCR protocol with three nested multiplex PCR rounds produced these TCR beta libraries. Rounds one and two of PCR, each of roughly 11 cycles, were primed with TRBV1-TRBV30 forward primers and a C-beta reverse primer. TCRdb itself ran the multiplex PCR reads through MiXCR, one entry per CDR3 protein. The sample holds 95,000 to 150,000 distinct CDR3 sequences; 55% to 65% are singletons and the top ten take 9.3%. The sequenced sample consisted of liver tumor tissue from sampling region 1. Documented subset: tumor region T1, superior pole. Every receptor here comes from a woman in her sixties or seventies with primary liver carcinoma and hepatitis B virus infection.

In its sample, this clonotype was seen many times. This sequence joins TRBV5-6 and TRBJ1-1; D is unresolved. V lost 1 base to trimming and J lost 4 bases, with 14 bases between them. This CDR3 has 15 residues. Germline loops: CDR1 SGHDT, CDR2 YYEEEE. CDR3 protein: CASSLRFTRLTEAFF. Here the CDR3 DNA reads TGTGCCAGCAGCTTGCGCTTTACACGACTCACTGAAGCTTTCTTT.

This clonotype was observed a handful of times. This may stem from a read error, because a much larger clone lies one nucleotide away. This chain connects TRBV4-2 to TRBJ2-1; D unresolved. The germline CDR1 and CDR2 sequences are LGHNA and YNFKEQ. The CDR3 runs 17 residues. V was clipped by 2 bases and J by 2 bases, with 16 bases between them. CDR3 DNA sequence: TGTGCCAGCAGCCAATATGGTGTTCCCCACCCCTACAATGAGCAGTTCTTC. Residues: CASSQYGVPHPYNEQFF.

Concerning this clonotype: A much larger clone lies one base from this, so it may be a read error. Here the CDR3 omits its conserved ending phenylalanine or tryptophan, so a read error is the likely source. J is TRBJ2-7 and V is TRBV5-3, with 8 bases matching TRBD1. TRBV5-3 is identified as an open reading frame with a role that is uncertain. This CDR3 has 14 amino acids. Unmatched junction bases numbered 9, after V lost 4 bases and J lost 6 bases. CDR3 loop: CARSARTGPREQYI. The CDR3 nucleotides read TGTGCCAGAAGCGCTCGGACAGGGCCCCGCGAGCAGTACATC.

The V and J genes are TRBV11-3 and TRBJ1-1; weak D call: TRBD1 (5 bases). Germline loops: CDR1 SGHNT, CDR2 YENEEA. CDR3 length: 15 amino acids. The CDR3, as DNA: TGTGCAAGCTGGGGCCAGGGTCAGTGTGGCACTGAAGCTTTCTTT. It encodes CASWGQGQCGTEAFF.

The J gene is TRBJ1-5, the V gene TRBV2; D might be TRBD1 (5 bases). Germline CDR1 reads SNHLY; CDR2 reads FYNNEI. The V end was cut by 0 bases, the J end by 7 bases, with 10 bases between. This CDR3 contains 14 residues. The CDR3 spells CASSEARGGQPQHF. For the CDR3, the DNA is TGTGCCAGCAGTGAAGCGCGGGGGGGACAGCCCCAGCATTTT.

The CDR3 nucleotides read TGTGCCAGCGAGGACGGGAGAGGTAGCTACAATGAGCAGTTCTTC. Translation: CASEDGRGSYNEQFF. The gene calls are TRBV7-2 and TRBJ2-1, with D maybe TRBD2 (6 bases). Germline CDR1 SGHTA, CDR2 FQGNSA. The V end was cut by 8 bases, the J end by 3 bases, with 17 bases between. The CDR3 contains 15 residues. Based on the CDR3 plus reference TRBV7-2 and TRBJ2-1, the full variable domain is GAGVSQSPSNKVTEKGKDVELRCDPISGHTALYWYRQSLGQGLEFLIYFQGNSAPDKSGLPSDRFSAERTGGSVSTLTIQRTQQEDSAVYLCASEDGRGSYNEQFFGPGTRLTVL.

There are many counts of this clonotype. The chain uses TRBV11-2 and TRBJ2-1; TRBD2 matches at 9 bases. Germline V CDR1 and CDR2: SGHAT, FQNNGV. The length of the CDR3 is 17 residues. The V gene end was trimmed by 1 base and the J gene end by 4 bases; junction bases not matched to a gene: 8. The CDR3 nucleotides are TGTGCCAGCAGCTTAGGGAGCGCGGGAGGGGCTTACAATGAGCAGTTCTTC. This translates into CASSLGSAGGAYNEQFF.

A word on this clonotype: This may arise from a read error, as a much more abundant clone is one base away. V is TRBV2 and J is TRBJ2-1; maybe TRBD2 (5 bases). The CDR3 loop spans 13 amino acids. Germline CDR1 SNHLY, CDR2 FYNNEI. The CDR3 is CPSNYLGNNEQFF. The CDR3 nucleotides read TGTCCCAGCAATTACCTCGGGAACAATGAGCAGTTCTTC.

With regard to this clonotype: The CDR3 does not close with the conserved phenylalanine or tryptophan, likely indicating a read error. The chain employs TRBV11-2 and TRBJ2-1; D gene unclear. This CDR3 comprises 17 residues. From germline, CDR1 is SGHAT and CDR2 FQNNGV. The CDR3 sequence is CASSLRRTRSSYSEQFL. The CDR3 DNA is TGTGCCAGCAGCTTAAGGCGTACCAGGAGCTCCTACAGTGAGCAGTTCCTC.

In regard to this clonotype: A single base separates this from a much larger clone, so it may be a read error. The chain employs TRBV7-2 and TRBJ2-3; D unclear. The CDR3 totals 11 residues. Germline assignment: CDR1 SGHTA and CDR2 FQGNSA. Trimming cost V 2 bases and J 7 bases, with 4 bases left between them. The CDR3, as DNA: TGTGCCAGCAGCTTAAGGTATACGCAGTATTTT. Translating it yields CASSLRYTQYF. The entire variable domain, with the rest obtained from reference TRBV7-2 and TRBJ2-3, is as follows: GAGVSQSPSNKVTEKGKDVELRCDPISGHTALYWYRQSLGQGLEFLIYFQGNSAPDKSGLPSDRFSAERTGGSVSTLTIQRTQQEDSAVYLCASSLRYTQYFGPGTRLTVL.

This clonotype was observed a handful of times. The CDR3 DNA reads TGTGCCAGCAGGAGGGGTTTAGGCACTGAAGCTTTCTTT. This sequence encodes CASRRGLGTEAFF. The V gene is TRBV7-9, the J gene TRBJ1-1, with TRBD1 as a possible D gene (5 bases). The CDR3 contains 13 residues. V lost 6 bases and J 4 bases, leaving 12 bases between the germline ends. In germline, CDR1 is SEHNR, CDR2 FQNEAQ (reference sequence).

In the case of this clonotype: This may be a read error, as it is one base from a much larger clone. The V gene is TRBV29-1, the J gene TRBJ2-3, with TRBD1 matching over 7 bases. CDR1 is SQVTM and CDR2 is ANQGSEA in the germline V gene. The CDR3 spans 13 residues. The trim removed 8 bases at V and 4 bases at J, leaving 9 bases unmatched. CDR3 nucleotide sequence: TGCAGCATTGGGCCTCAGGGGGCAGATACGCAGTATTTT. Translating gives CSIGPQGADTQYF.

The J gene is TRBJ2-1, the V gene TRBV6-5; tentative D call: TRBD2 (5 bases). The CDR3 loop spans 14 amino acids. The germline V gene has CDR1 MNHEY and CDR2 SVGAGI. The CDR3: CVSTIGPRGNEQFF. The CDR3 DNA sequence: TGTGTCAGTACCATCGGACCTCGGGGAAATGAGCAGTTCTTC.

This sequence joins TRBV6-2 or TRBV6-3 and TRBJ2-7; 11 bases match TRBD1. Germline V gene lookup returns CDR1 MNHEY and CDR2 SVGEGT. CDR3 length: 14 amino acids. V was pared by 6 bases and J by 5 bases, with 6 bases of the junction left unmatched. The CDR3 region has the DNA TGTGCCAGCAGCCCAAGGACAGGGGGCGACGAGCAGTACTTC. Protein: CASSPRTGGDEQYF.

A word on this clonotype: A much larger clone lies a single base off, so this may be a read error. The chain employs TRBV30 and TRBJ1-6, with D tentatively TRBD1 (6 bases). CDR3 size: 14 residues. Germline loops: CDR1 GTSNPN, CDR2 SVGIG (reference sequence). CDR3 coding DNA: TGTGCCCGGGGGGGGCCGTTGATGAATTTACCCCTCCACTTT. Protein product: CARGGPLMNLPLHF.

Points on this clonotype: The junction does not match germline at one end; this may be a read error. The chain is built from TRBV28 and TRBJ1-4; unclear D gene. The CDR3 spans 14 residues. CDR1 MDHEN and CDR2 SYDVKM come from the germline V gene. The CDR3: CGSSSRGLEVKLFF. The CDR3 DNA reads as TGTGGCAGCAGTTCACGGGGTCTTGAGGTCAAACTGTTTTTT.

With regard to this clonotype: A read error may produce the germline difference seen at one junction end. The chain carries TRBV7-9 and TRBJ1-2; 9 nucleotides match TRBD1. The CDR3 has 15 residues. CDR1 and CDR2 (germline): SEHNR, FQNEAQ (reference sequence). CDR3 sequence: CASSYSRGQGNGYSF. The CDR3 nucleotides read TGTGCCAGCAGCTACTCCCGGGGACAGGGCAATGGCTACTCCTTC.

In this sample, this clonotype turned up many times. The chain employs TRBV6-1 and TRBJ1-2; 11 nucleotides match TRBD1. The CDR3 loop spans 16 amino acids. V lost 4 bases and J lost 0; bases outside the gene matches: 4. Germline V gene sequence: CDR1 MNHNS, CDR2 SASEGT. In DNA form, the CDR3 reads TGTGCCAGCAGTGCGGGACAGGGGGACTCTAACTATGGCTACACCTTC. This gives the protein CASSAGQGDSNYGYTF.

About this clonotype: Because the CDR3 is missing its conserved closing phenylalanine or tryptophan, this is likely a read error. CDR3 sequence: CASSLTGGPNQSQHL. CDR3 bases: TGTGCCAGCAGCTTGACAGGGGGCCCTAATCAGTCCCAGCATTTA. The V call is TRBV11-2, the J call TRBJ1-5, with 10 bases identical to TRBD1. In germline, CDR1 is SGHAT, CDR2 FQNNGV. There are 15 residues in the CDR3.

To note about this clonotype: Since the CDR3 does not end with the conserved phenylalanine or tryptophan, this likely comes from a read error. The V call is TRBV11-2, the J call TRBJ1-6, with D possibly matching TRBD1 (6 bases). CDR1 is SGHAT and CDR2 is FQNNGV in the germline V gene. This CDR3 has 15 residues. The CDR3 coding sequence is TGTACCAGCAAACGACAGGTCTCCTATAATTCACCCCTCCACTTA. Its translation: CTSKRQVSYNSPLHL.

This clonotype showed up many times. The V and J genes are TRBV4-1 and TRBJ2-1; D may match TRBD1 or TRBD2 (6 bases each). V dropped 0 bases and J dropped 4 bases, with 16 bases sitting between them. CDR1 and CDR2 (germline): MGHRA, YSYEKL. This CDR3 is 17 amino acids long. The CDR3 DNA is TGCGCCAGCAGCCAAGACTGGGGGGCACTACTTTACAATGAGCAGTTCTTC. Translating it yields CASSQDWGALLYNEQFF.

This clonotype turned up a few times. This may be a read error: a much more frequent sequence differs by one nucleotide. This sequence joins TRBV10-3 and TRBJ2-5; 9 bases match TRBD1. The CDR3 contains 18 residues. Germline V gene lookup returns CDR1 ENHRY and CDR2 SYGVKD. The CDR3 protein is CAISESEPGQGFGEAQYF. For the CDR3, the DNA is TGTGCCATCAGTGAGTCGGAACCGGGACAGGGCTTCGGAGAGGCCCAGTACTTC.

The chain combines TRBV12-3 or TRBV12-4 with TRBJ1-5; D not certain. The CDR3 is 13 residues long. V was cut by 10 bases and J by 9 bases, with 19 bases left in between. The CDR3, as DNA: TGTGCCACCTCGGACCCTGGGGATCGGCCCCAGCATTTT. Protein: CATSDPGDRPQHF.

A word on this clonotype: A read error may account for a junction end that differs from germline. The V call is TRBV11-2, the J call TRBJ2-1; maybe TRBD1 (6 bases). CDR1 is SGHAT, CDR2 FQNNGV, per germline. The CDR3 extends over 14 amino acids. CDR3 sequence reads: CVSSLRGTGNEQSF. The CDR3 bases are TGTGTCAGCAGCTTACGGGGTACAGGGAATGAGCAGTCCTTC.

There are many counts of this clonotype. This chain uses TRBV29-1 with TRBJ1-1; 8 bases match TRBD1. The CDR3 totals 13 residues. The junction had 5 bases not matched to a gene; V was cut back by 6 bases and J by 2 bases. The germline CDR1 and CDR2 sequences are SQVTM and ANQGSEA. This CDR3 reads CSVKQGVNTEAFF. As DNA, the CDR3 is TGCAGCGTAAAACAGGGGGTTAACACTGAAGCTTTCTTT.